Given below is one T cell receptor (beta chain) in context. Its specificity is not known. PCR was performed using 60 Vbeta and 13 Jbeta primers. Data came from immunoSEQ multiplex PCR; TCRdb stores just in-frame clones and leaves some out. The repertoire consists of tens of thousands of clones, with 76% occurring once and the leading ten covering over 2.5%. CDR1 is MNHNS, CDR2 SASEGT, per germline. V was pared by 2 bases and J by 5 bases, with 9 bases between. The CDR3 has 13 amino acids. These data are taken from a study of cytomegalovirus exposure and HLA in healthy donors. Study-wide results and caveats: Common viral pathogens seemed to be connected with several of the most significant clusters, according to a later analysis.

What was sequenced was PBMCs. The TCR originated in a young man in good health and CMV-seronegative. V is TRBV6-1 and J is TRBJ1-2, with TRBD1 as a possible D gene (6 bases). The CDR3 sequence is CASSESTGYGYTF. Written as DNA, the CDR3 is TGTGCCAGCAGTGAATCTACAGGGTATGGCTACACCTTC.